The source of this TCR beta chain is a study of blood T cell repertoires in COVID-19. Only in-frame clones appear in the TCRdb table, and some are missing; sequencing was by immunoSEQ multiplex PCR. Of tens of thousands of clones in the sample, over 90% were seen once. CDR1 is DFQATT and CDR2 is SNEGSKA in the germline V gene (reference sequence). CDR3 length: 11 amino acids. V was trimmed by 6 bases and J by 9 bases, leaving 14 bases between them. The clonotype was recovered from a male donor with active COVID-19. The chain couples TRBV20-1 to TRBJ1-1; a possible D gene is TRBD1 (6 bases). Sequencing input: peripheral blood. CDR3 DNA sequence: TGCAGTGCCCCCATCGGACAGAAAGCTTTCTTT. It encodes CSAPIGQKAFF.